The TCR beta chain under discussion was sequenced for a study of T cells expressing NK-cell markers. From the 5' RACE reads, TCRdb lists one entry per CDR3 protein and no DNA. Its table records roughly 430,000 distinct CDR3 sequences. CDR3 length equals 15 residues. CDR1 is GTSNPN and CDR2 is SVGIG in the germline V gene (reference sequence). The source material was blood T cells: a sorted CD56 or NKG2C T cell subset, CD4+ or CD8+ T cells, or bulk PBMC T cells (not recorded which). This sequence was found in a woman between 18 and 70 years old in good health. J is TRBJ1-6 and V is TRBV30; TCRdb outputs TRBD1, but without DNA this stays unchecked. The CDR3 is CAWSERTGFRSPLHF.